This TCR beta chain was found in a study of T cells expressing NK-cell markers. General study points: Dominant NKG2C+ clonotypes made up about 1.0-7.0% of CD8+ T cells in a handful of donors. Four of the donors also had these clonotypes leading their CD3+CD56-NKG2C+ fraction.

TCRdb reanalyzed the 5' RACE reads and collapses them to one entry per CDR3 protein, without DNA. This table holds 300,000 to 450,000 distinct CDR3 sequences. Germline V gene lookup returns CDR1 SGHVS and CDR2 FQNEAQ. The length of the CDR3 is 20 residues. To note about this clonotype: What it binds is not known.

This TCR was recovered from a man aged 18-70 years in good health. Sequences were obtained from blood T cells: a sorted CD56 or NKG2C T cell subset, CD4+ or CD8+ T cells, or bulk PBMC T cells (not recorded which). The chain has TRBV7-8 and TRBJ2-7; as DNA is missing, the TRBD1 call by TCRdb cannot be tested. The CDR3: CASSPPVPGTGLASSYEQYF.